Below, 17 T cell receptor beta chains from the same sample are listed, as sequenced in a study of blood T cell repertoires in COVID-19. Repertoires were generated with immunoSEQ multiplex PCR, while TCRdb's copy carries only in-frame clones and drops some. This sample carries about 220,000 clones, 70% to 90% of them seen once, and the ten largest clones take under 15%. Sequences were obtained from PBMCs or T cells enriched from blood (not recorded which). All receptors come from a woman between 50 and 59 years old with acute COVID-19.

The chain couples TRBV5-1 to TRBJ2-5, with a tentative D call TRBD1 (6 bases). This CDR3 comprises 14 residues. The germline gives CDR1 SGHRS, CDR2 YFSETQ. V was pared by 4 bases and J by 2 bases, with 12 bases between. The CDR3 reads CASSLWTVQETQYF. Here the CDR3 DNA reads TGCGCCAGCAGCCTGTGGACAGTGCAAGAGACCCAGTACTTC.

The chain joins TRBV9 to TRBJ1-4; D not resolved. The CDR3 is 15 residues long. V was pared by 6 bases and J by 5 bases, with 17 bases between. Germline CDR1 is SGDLS and CDR2 is YYNGEE. The CDR3, as DNA: TGTGCCAGCAACCTTCACGGGTCCCAAAATGAAAAACTGTTTTTT. Protein: CASNLHGSQNEKLFF.

The V and J genes are TRBV3-1 (or the pseudogene TRBV3-2) and TRBJ2-5, with D perhaps matching TRBD1 (5 bases). The CDR3 runs 16 residues. Germline V gives CDR1 LGHDT, CDR2 YNNKEL (reference sequence). Trimming pared 4 bases from V and 3 bases from J, leaving 18 bases between. CDR3: CASSPLHRQGEETQYF. Written as DNA, the CDR3 is TGTGCCAGCAGCCCCTTGCATCGGCAGGGCGAAGAGACCCAGTACTTC.

V gene TRBV5-6 combines with J gene TRBJ2-5; D is ambiguous. Germline V gene lookup returns CDR1 SGHDT and CDR2 YYEEEE. V was trimmed by 1 base and J by 7 bases, leaving 14 bases between them. This CDR3 spans 14 amino acids. The CDR3 sequence is CASSLFGFPGTQYF. The CDR3 nucleotides read TGTGCCAGCAGCTTGTTTGGCTTTCCAGGGACCCAGTACTTC.

The rearrangement joins TRBV5-1 to TRBJ1-1; 7 bases are shared with TRBD1. The CDR3 runs to 13 residues. The germline V gene encodes CDR1 SGHRS and CDR2 YFSETQ. The ends lost 5 bases at V and 3 bases at J; junction bases unmatched: 4. The CDR3 DNA reads as TGCGCCAGCAGACCTGACAGGGACACTGAAGCTTTCTTT. It encodes CASRPDRDTEAFF. Full variable domain (outside the CDR3, taken from reference TRBV5-1 and TRBJ1-1): KAGVTQTPRYLIKTRGQQVTLSCSPISGHRSVSWYQQTPGQGLQFLFEYFSETQRNKGNFPGRFSGRQFSNSRSEMNVSTLELGDSALYLCASRPDRDTEAFFGQGTRLTVV.

This chain connects TRBV28 to TRBJ1-3; 8 bases match TRBD1. CDR1 and CDR2 (germline): MDHEN, SYDVKM. CDR3 size: 16 residues. Trimming took 5 bases from V and 3 from J; bases not matched to a gene: 9. The CDR3 reads CASSPRTGLSGNTIYF. The CDR3 DNA reads as TGTGCCAGCAGTCCCCGGACAGGGCTGAGTGGAAACACCATATATTTT.

The V gene is TRBV10-3, the J gene TRBJ2-1; 10 positions agree with TRBD1. The CDR3 sequence is 14 residues long. Trimming took 4 bases from V and 7 from J; bases not matched to a gene: 4. Germline CDR1 reads ENHRY; CDR2 reads SYGVKD. CDR3 region: CAISGWTGGNEQFF. CDR3 bases: TGTGCCATCAGTGGATGGACAGGGGGGAATGAGCAGTTCTTC.

The count of this clone is one. The chain uses TRBV19 and TRBJ1-3; D remains ambiguous. The CDR3 is 18 amino acids. The V gene's germline CDR1 is LNHDA and CDR2 SQIVND (reference sequence). Between the trimmed V and J ends, which lost 2 bases and 3 bases, there was a span of 20 bases. The CDR3 DNA reads as TGTGCCAGTAGTATACCACCGGCACGGGGTTCCGATGGAAACACCATATATTTT. The encoded protein is CASSIPPARGSDGNTIYF.

The J gene is TRBJ1-5, the V gene TRBV30; 8 positions agree with TRBD1. This CDR3 has 14 residues. The V gene's germline CDR1 is GTSNPN and CDR2 SVGIG (reference sequence). The trim removed 0 bases at V and 8 bases at J, leaving 6 bases unmatched. CDR3 region: CAWSVTGELKPQHF. CDR3 nucleotides: TGTGCCTGGAGTGTGACAGGGGAGTTGAAGCCCCAGCATTTT.

The chain recombines TRBV2 with TRBJ1-1; maybe TRBD1 (6 bases). V was clipped by 7 bases and J by 1 base, with 13 bases between them. In germline, CDR1 is SNHLY, CDR2 FYNNEI. The CDR3 has 14 amino acids. CDR3 region: CASNGAGENTEAFF. The DNA of the CDR3 is TGTGCCAGCAACGGGGCAGGGGAGAACACTGAAGCTTTCTTT.

Turning to this clone: This CDR3 is also generated by other DNA sequences in the sample. V is TRBV7-2 and J is TRBJ2-1; weak D call: TRBD2 (5 bases). Trimming left V 4 bases short and J 3 bases short, with 10 bases between. The germline gives CDR1 SGHTA, CDR2 FQGNSA. This CDR3 comprises 14 residues. Written as DNA, the CDR3 is TGTGCCAGCAGCTCCTCCGGGGTCTACAATGAGCAGTTCTTC. As protein: CASSSSGVYNEQFF.

The rearrangement uses TRBV6-2 or TRBV6-3 and TRBJ2-1, with D perhaps TRBD2 (5 bases). V was shortened by 2 bases and J by 8 bases, with 13 bases between the two germline ends. In germline, CDR1 is MNHEY, CDR2 SVGEGT. The CDR3 length is 14 residues. CDR3 bases: TGTGCCAGCAGTTACGGGCTAGCCAGTGATGAGCAGTTCTTC. It yields the protein CASSYGLASDEQFF.

The CDR3 reads CASSFAGTGANVLTF. The CDR3 nucleotides are TGTGCCAGCAGTTTTGCAGGGACTGGGGCCAACGTCCTGACTTTC. The J gene is TRBJ2-6, the V gene TRBV28; possibly TRBD1 for D (5 bases). CDR1 is MDHEN, CDR2 SYDVKM, per germline. The length of the CDR3 is 15 residues. V lost 3 bases to trimming and J lost 2 bases, with 8 bases between them.

The chain uses TRBV7-2 and TRBJ2-2; D perhaps matches TRBD2 (6 bases). Deletions cut 7 bases from V and 2 bases from J, with 17 bases between. The germline gives CDR1 SGHTA, CDR2 FQGNSA. This CDR3 region has 16 residues. CDR3 amino acids: CASIPGGSSNTGELFF. CDR3 DNA: TGTGCCAGCATCCCTGGGGGGAGTTCTAACACCGGGGAGCTGTTTTTT.

The chain links TRBV5-4 to TRBJ2-7; D gene uncertain. The CDR3 loop spans 14 amino acids. CDR1 SGHNT and CDR2 YYREEE come from the germline V gene (reference sequence). V was shortened by 6 bases and J by 6 bases, with 19 bases between the two germline ends. CDR3 region: CASTHASRPREQYF. The CDR3 nucleotides read TGTGCCAGCACCCATGCCTCGCGGCCGCGCGAGCAGTACTTC.

V gene TRBV24-1 combines with J gene TRBJ2-7, with D possibly matching TRBD2 (5 bases). This CDR3 contains 13 residues. The V end was cut by 9 bases, the J end by 1 base, with 12 bases between. CDR1 and CDR2 (germline): KGHDR, SFDVKD. CDR3 DNA sequence: TGTGCCACCGCGGGTACTCATTCCTACGAGCAGTACTTC. It yields the protein CATAGTHSYEQYF.

The CDR3 bases are TGTGCCTGGAGTAGCCAGGGACAAGAGACCCAGTACTTC. As protein: CAWSSQGQETQYF. This sequence joins TRBV30 and TRBJ2-5; possible D gene TRBD1, 5 bases. The ends were cut back, 2 bases at V and 2 bases at J, with 9 bases in the middle. CDR3 length: 13 residues. Germline CDR1 is GTSNPN and CDR2 is SVGIG (reference sequence).